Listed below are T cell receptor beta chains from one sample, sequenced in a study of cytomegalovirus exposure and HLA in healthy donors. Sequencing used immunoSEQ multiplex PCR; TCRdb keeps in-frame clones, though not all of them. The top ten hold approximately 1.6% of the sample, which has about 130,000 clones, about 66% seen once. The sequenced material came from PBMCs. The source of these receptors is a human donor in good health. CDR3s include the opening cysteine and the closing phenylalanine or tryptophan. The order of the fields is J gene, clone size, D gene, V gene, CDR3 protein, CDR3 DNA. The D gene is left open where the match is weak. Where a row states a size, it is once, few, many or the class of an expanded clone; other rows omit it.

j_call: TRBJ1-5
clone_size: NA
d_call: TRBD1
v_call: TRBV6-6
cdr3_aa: CASSYRDRDQPQHF
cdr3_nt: TGTGCCAGCAGTTACAGGGACAGAGATCAGCCCCAGCATTTT

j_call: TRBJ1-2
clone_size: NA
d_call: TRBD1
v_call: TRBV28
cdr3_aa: CASQTLTRQGNYGYTF
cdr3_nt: TGTGCCAGCCAAACCCTCACACGACAGGGGAACTATGGCTACACCTTC

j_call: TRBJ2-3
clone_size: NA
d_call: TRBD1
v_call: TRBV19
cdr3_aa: CASSLRQGTDTQYF
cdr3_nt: TGTGCCAGTAGTCTCCGACAGGGAACAGATACGCAGTATTTT

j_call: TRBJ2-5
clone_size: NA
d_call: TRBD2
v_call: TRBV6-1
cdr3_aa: CASSEVRGEQYF
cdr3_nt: TGTGCCAGCAGTGAAGTTCGGGGGGAGCAGTACTTC

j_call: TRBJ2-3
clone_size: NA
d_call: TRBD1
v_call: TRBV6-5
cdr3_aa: CASSSRDRQYF
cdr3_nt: TGTGCCAGCTCTTCTAGGGACAGGCAGTATTTT

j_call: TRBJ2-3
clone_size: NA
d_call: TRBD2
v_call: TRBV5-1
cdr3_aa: CASSAILAGGVADTQYF
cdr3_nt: TGCGCCAGCAGCGCGATACTAGCGGGAGGGGTCGCAGATACGCAGTATTTT

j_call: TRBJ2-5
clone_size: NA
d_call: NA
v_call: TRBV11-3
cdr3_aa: CASSLGVGVGTQYF
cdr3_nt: TGTGCCAGCAGCTTAGGGGTAGGAGTCGGGACCCAGTACTTC

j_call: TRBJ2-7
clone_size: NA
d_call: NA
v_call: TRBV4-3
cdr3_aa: CASSQDRTYYEQYF
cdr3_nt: TGCGCCAGCAGCCAAGATCGAACTTATTACGAGCAGTACTTC

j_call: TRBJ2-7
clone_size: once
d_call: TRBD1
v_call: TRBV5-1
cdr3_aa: CASSPGDREWEQYF
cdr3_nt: TGCGCCAGCAGCCCTGGGGACAGGGAATGGGAGCAGTACTTC

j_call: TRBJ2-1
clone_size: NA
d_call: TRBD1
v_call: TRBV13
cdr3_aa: CASSLGGQGGNEQFF
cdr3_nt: TGTGCCAGCAGCTTAGGGGGACAGGGGGGGAATGAGCAGTTCTTC

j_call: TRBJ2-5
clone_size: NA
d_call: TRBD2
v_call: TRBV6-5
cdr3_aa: CASSYSRVGWGGTQYF
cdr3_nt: TGTGCCAGCAGTTACTCGCGTGTGGGGTGGGGGGGGACCCAGTACTTC

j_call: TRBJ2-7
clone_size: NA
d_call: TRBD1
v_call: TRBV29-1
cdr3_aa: CSAGAGQDYEQYF
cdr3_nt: TGCAGCGCCGGGGCGGGACAGGACTACGAGCAGTACTTC

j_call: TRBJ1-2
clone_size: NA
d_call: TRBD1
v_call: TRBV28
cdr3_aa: CASSLSGTDYGYTF
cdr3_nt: TGTGCCAGCAGTTTATCAGGGACAGACTATGGCTACACCTTC

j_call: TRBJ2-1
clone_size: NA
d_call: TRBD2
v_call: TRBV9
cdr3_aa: CASSVDGRAYNEQFF
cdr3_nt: TGTGCCAGCAGCGTAGACGGGAGGGCCTACAATGAGCAGTTCTTC

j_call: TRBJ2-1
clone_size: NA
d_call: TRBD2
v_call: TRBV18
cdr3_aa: CASSGLAGGLMNEQFF
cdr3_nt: TGTGCCAGCTCGGGTCTAGCGGGAGGGCTGATGAATGAGCAGTTCTTC

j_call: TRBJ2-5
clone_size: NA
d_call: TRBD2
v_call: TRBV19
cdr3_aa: CASSPLAGVETQYF
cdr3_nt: TGTGCCAGTAGTCCACTAGCGGGAGTAGAGACCCAGTACTTC

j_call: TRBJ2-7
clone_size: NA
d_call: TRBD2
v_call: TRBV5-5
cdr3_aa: CASSLGAGRYEQYF
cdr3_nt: TGTGCCAGCAGCTTGGGAGCGGGAAGGTACGAGCAGTACTTC